This TCR beta chain was retrieved from a study of CD8 T cells in Susac syndrome. Notes on the study in general: The authors found no clonal expansion in Susac syndrome CD4+ T cell repertoires.

An input of about 0.5 to 1 ug of RNA was subjected to reverse transcription using random hexamers. The immunoSEQ assay covered 54 Vbeta and 13 Jbeta segments for CDR3. TCRdb reprocessed the immunoSEQ multiplex PCR reads with MiXCR, giving one entry per CDR3 protein. The sample has 130,000 to 150,000 distinct CDR3 sequences; approximately 94% are singletons. Patients with Susac syndrome met the recently defined diagnostic criteria for definite or probable disease. In germline, CDR1 is MDHEN, CDR2 SYDVKM. The CDR3 is 12 amino acids. The V and J ends lost 4 bases and 8 bases respectively, with 11 bases between them. About this clonotype: Antigen unknown.

The V gene is TRBV28, the J gene TRBJ1-1, with unresolved D. This receptor was identified in a human donor with Susac syndrome. Sequences were obtained from CD4+ T cells from PBMCs. In nucleotides, the CDR3 is TGTGCCAGCAGTTCTCCGATCCAGGAAGCTTTCTTT. Translating it yields CASSSPIQEAFF. Full variable domain (missing parts from reference TRBV28 and TRBJ1-1): DVKVTQSSRYLVKRTGEKVFLECVQDMDHENMFWYRQDPGLGLRLIYFSYDVKMKEKGDIPEGYSVSREKKERFSLILESASTNQTSMYLCASSSPIQEAFFGQGTRLTVV.